A single sample is the source of the 13 T cell receptor beta chains below, sequenced in a study of T-cell memory formation after mild COVID-19. TCRdb re-called the 5' RACE reads through MiXCR, storing one row per CDR3 protein. This table has nearly 350,000 distinct CDR3 sequences, under 15% appearing once. The sample was PBMCs or a T cell subset sorted from them (not recorded which). Receptors originate from a man between 18 and 35 years old who had mild COVID-19 (a few samples of this study predate the infection). Cell type and time point are not known.

The rearrangement links TRBV2 to TRBJ1-4; D remains unclear. Per the germline V gene, CDR1 is SNHLY and CDR2 is FYNNEI. CDR3 length equals 16 residues. V gave up 8 bases and J gave up 0 bases, with 16 bases separating them. This CDR3 reads CASGERTVATNEKLFF. In nucleotides, the CDR3 is TGTGCCAGCGGAGAACGGACTGTTGCAACTAATGAAAAACTGTTTTTT.

The gene calls are TRBV20-1 and TRBJ1-4; possible D gene TRBD1, 6 bases. This CDR3 contains 15 residues. The V end lost 6 bases, the J end lost 1 base, and 15 bases lay between the germline ends. Per the germline V gene, CDR1 is DFQATT and CDR2 is SNEGSKA (reference sequence). The CDR3: CSAHLGGLTNEKLFF. CDR3 in DNA: TGCAGTGCCCACCTAGGGGGTTTAACTAATGAAAAACTGTTTTTT.

The chain combines TRBV7-2 with TRBJ1-2; unclear D gene. Germline CDR1 SGHTA, CDR2 FQGNSA. Between the trimmed V and J ends, which lost 1 base and 4 bases, there was a span of 7 bases. The CDR3 sequence is 13 residues long. The CDR3 here is CASSLEKPYGYTF. The CDR3 DNA is TGTGCCAGCAGCTTAGAAAAGCCCTATGGCTACACCTTC.

The chain has TRBV18 and TRBJ2-5; 9 positions match TRBD1. J was trimmed by 3 bases and V by 2 bases; bases with no gene match: 7. The CDR3 spans 16 residues. The germline CDR1 and CDR2 sequences are KGHSH and LQKENI. The CDR3 DNA reads TGTGCCAGCTCACCATGGGACAGGGTCCTTAAAGAGACCCAGTACTTC. Residues: CASSPWDRVLKETQYF.

In this sample, this clonotype turned up a few times. The chain employs TRBV7-9 and TRBJ1-2; maybe TRBD1 (6 bases). The CDR3 spans 13 residues. Germline V lookup: CDR1 SEHNR, CDR2 FQNEAQ (reference sequence). Deletions cut 4 bases from V and 6 bases from J, with 12 bases between. DNA of the CDR3: TGTGCCAGCAGCTCCAGGGGAGGGGATGGCTACACCTTC. This codes for CASSSRGGDGYTF. Complete variable domain (other parts from reference TRBV7-9 and TRBJ1-2): DTGVSQNPRHKITKRGQNVTFRCDPISEHNRLYWYRQTLGQGPEFLTYFQNEAQLEKSRLLSDRFSAERPKGSFSTLEIQRTEQGDSAMYLCASSSRGGDGYTFGSGTRLTVV.

The chain combines TRBV28 with TRBJ1-6, with D tentatively TRBD1 (6 bases). V was trimmed by 8 bases and J by 9 bases, leaving 14 bases between them. The CDR3 sequence is 13 residues long. Germline V gene lookup returns CDR1 MDHEN and CDR2 SYDVKM. The CDR3: CASAQGVVSPLHF. CDR3 nucleotide sequence: TGTGCCAGCGCACAGGGAGTGGTTTCACCCCTCCACTTT.

The V gene is TRBV20-1, the J gene TRBJ2-7; 7 nucleotides align to TRBD1. Germline V CDR1 and CDR2: DFQATT, SNEGSKA (reference sequence). CDR3 length: 12 amino acids. V was clipped by 3 bases and J by 5 bases; unmatched bases: 4. The CDR3 nucleotides read TGCAGTGCTAGTTCCCAGGGGGACGAGCAGTACTTC. Translating gives CSASSQGDEQYF.

The DNA of the CDR3 is TGTGCCAGCAGCCCCTTGGCTTCCTACGAGCAGTACGTC. Translating it yields CASSPLASYEQYV. This chain joins TRBV7-2 and TRBJ2-7; D is uncertain. Germline CDR1 SGHTA, CDR2 FQGNSA. V was cut by 5 bases and J by 1 base, with 9 bases left in between. The length of the CDR3 is 13 residues.

The chain joins TRBV5-1 to TRBJ1-3; D gene ambiguous. Trimming took off 4 bases at V and 3 bases at J, with 14 bases between the two ends. This CDR3 has 15 amino acids. In germline, CDR1 is SGHRS, CDR2 YFSETQ. CDR3 residues: CASSPLAGDGNTIYF. As DNA, the CDR3 is TGCGCCAGCAGCCCCCTCGCCGGGGATGGAAACACCATATATTTT.

This clonotype was seen ten or more times. The V call is TRBV4-1, the J call TRBJ2-1; 7 nucleotides align to TRBD1. The CDR3 has 15 residues. Germline CDR1 and CDR2: MGHRA and YSYEKL. J gave up 2 bases and V 5 bases, and 6 bases lay outside the gene matches. The chain's CDR3 is CASSSRTGTYNEQFF. In nucleotides, the CDR3 is TGCGCCAGCAGCTCCCGGACAGGCACCTACAATGAGCAGTTCTTC.

The chain combines TRBV20-1 with TRBJ2-5; perhaps TRBD1 as D (6 bases). The CDR3 runs 13 residues. CDR1 and CDR2 (germline): DFQATT, SNEGSKA (reference sequence). Trimming cost V 6 bases and J 2 bases, with 13 bases left between them. CDR3 bases: TGCAGTGCCCCTGGGCAGGGGCAAGAGACCCAGTACTTC. It translates to CSAPGQGQETQYF.

This chain joins TRBV7-2 and TRBJ1-3, with D possibly TRBD1 on 5 matching bases. The germline V gene encodes CDR1 SGHTA and CDR2 FQGNSA. V was trimmed by 1 base and J by 7 bases, leaving 23 bases between them. This CDR3 region has 18 residues. The CDR3 sequence: CASSLEIVGTGVANTIYF. The CDR3 region has the DNA TGTGCCAGCAGCTTAGAAATTGTCGGGACGGGTGTCGCGAACACCATATATTTT.

There are a few counts of this clonotype. V and J are TRBV4-1 and TRBJ2-3; TRBD2 is a possible D gene (6 bases). V was clipped by 1 base and J by 1 base, with 12 bases between them. Germline V gene data show CDR1 as MGHRA and CDR2 as YSYEKL. The CDR3 covers 16 residues. DNA of the CDR3: TGCGCCAGCAGCCAAGTTGGAGGGTGGGGCACAGATACGCAGTATTTT. The encoded protein is CASSQVGGWGTDTQYF.